This T cell receptor beta chain originates from a study of CD8+ T cells in alopecia areata. The treatment here: oral pan-JAK inhibitor, 5-10 mg twice daily. As the sequencing template, cDNA was produced by extracting RNA and reverse transcribing it. Clones were sequenced by immunoSEQ multiplex PCR, and TCRdb holds only the in-frame ones, with some missing. The profile covers 90,000 to 150,000 clones, with about 50% appearing a single time and just over 0.45% taken by the ten largest. CDR1 is GTSNPN and CDR2 is SVGIG in the germline V gene (reference sequence). The CDR3 length is 16 residues. V dropped 5 bases and J dropped 4; count of bases not matched to a gene: 12.

The specimen was CD4+ T cells sorted from blood, collected at week 4, from a patient treated with tofacitinib. This sequence originates from a human donor with alopecia areata. The chain couples TRBV30 to TRBJ1-2, with 11 bases that match TRBD1. The CDR3 spells CAWCDYRDRGIYGYTF. DNA of the CDR3: TGTGCCTGGTGCGACTACCGGGACAGGGGGATCTATGGCTACACCTTC.